This TCR beta chain was sequenced in a study of human T cells and chemical hapten exposure. TCRdb passed the RACE reads through MiXCR, listing each CDR3 protein once. This table has about 120,000 distinct CDR3 sequences, about 14% appearing once. Trimming removed 2 bases at V and 2 bases at J, with 11 bases between. Germline CDR1 and CDR2: SGHRS and YFSETQ. This CDR3 has 15 residues. As for time point: pre-sensitization, week 0. Treatment: therapeutic diphenylcyclopropenone sensitization with weekly scalp DPC. The clonotype originates from a woman under 30 with alopecia areata. Some clones in this sample may be carry-over from other donors' samples. The sequenced sample was whole blood, obtained in connection with sensitization to the hapten diphenylcyclopropenone (DPC). The rearrangement links TRBV5-1 to TRBJ1-3, with D perhaps TRBD1 (5 bases). DNA for the CDR3: TGCGCCAGCAGCTTTGGGGGGACTACTGGAAACACCATATATTTT. This gives the protein CASSFGGTTGNTIYF.